This TCR beta chain appears in the sequencing data of a study of T cells in localized non-small cell lung cancer. The germline V gene has CDR1 SGHVS and CDR2 FNYEAQ. The CDR3 sequence is 16 residues long. V lost 5 bases, J lost 3 bases, and 18 bases lay in between. Clones were sequenced by immunoSEQ multiplex PCR, and TCRdb holds only the in-frame ones, with some missing. The sample has around 26,000 clones, under 95% seen once; the top ten hold about 4%. The TCR comes from a female donor over 55 with stage II squamous cell lung carcinoma. The starting material was peripheral blood, obtained before any cancer treatment. The chain recombines TRBV7-6 with TRBJ2-3; D perhaps matches TRBD2 (5 bases). The CDR3 DNA reads TGTGCCAGCAGCCCCCTTCGGGGAAAGGGAACAGATACGCAGTATTTT. This sequence encodes CASSPLRGKGTDTQYF.